A selection of T cell receptor beta chains follows, all from one sample in a study of human T cells and chemical hapten exposure. TCRdb re-analysed the RACE reads in MiXCR, keeping a single row per CDR3 protein. This sample has roughly 120,000 distinct CDR3 sequences, with 9.5% to 13% found just once. The sequences come from whole blood, collected in connection with sensitization to the hapten diphenylcyclopropenone (DPC). All receptors come from a woman between 45 and 65 years old with alopecia areata. Some clones in this sample may be carry-over from other donors' samples. The CDR3 runs from the conserved cysteine through the conserved F or W. Each record gives: D gene, clone size, V gene, CDR3 length, J gene, CDR3 DNA, CDR3 protein. D genes are given only for firm matches. Size tells how often a clone was seen (once, few, many) or the class of an expanded clone, and some rows leave it out.

D: .
size: .
V: TRBV7-2
length: 15
J: TRBJ2-2
DNA: TGTGCCAGCAGCTTCTCCGGGACCTACACCGGGGAGCTGTTTTTT
CDR3: CASSFSGTYTGELFF

D: TRBD1
size: .
V: TRBV7-9
length: 14
J: TRBJ1-1
DNA: TGTGCCAGCAGCTCGGACAGGGGCATCACTGAAGCTTTCTTT
CDR3: CASSSDRGITEAFF

D: .
size: few
V: TRBV6-5
length: 19
J: TRBJ1-6
DNA: TGTGCCAGCAGTTACTCCGCAGGAGTCAACAGTCAGTATAATTCACCCCTCCACTTT
CDR3: CASSYSAGVNSQYNSPLHF

D: .
size: many
V: TRBV11-2
length: 15
J: TRBJ2-2
DNA: TGTGCCAGCAGCTTAGAAGCGGGGAACACCGGGGAGCTGTTTTTT
CDR3: CASSLEAGNTGELFF

D: TRBD1
size: many
V: TRBV18
length: 14
J: TRBJ1-1
DNA: TGTGCCAGCTCACGACAGGGGGCGGACACTGAAGCTTTCTTT
CDR3: CASSRQGADTEAFF

D: .
size: .
V: TRBV20-1
length: 12
J: TRBJ2-3
DNA: TGCAGTGCGAGAGAGGGGGGAGATACGCAGTATTTT
CDR3: CSAREGGDTQYF

D: .
size: few
V: TRBV6-5
length: 13
J: TRBJ1-1
DNA: TGTGCCAGCAGATATGATCGGACGGCTGAAGCTTTCTTT
CDR3: CASRYDRTAEAFF

D: .
size: .
V: TRBV6-4
length: 12
J: TRBJ1-5
DNA: TGTGCCAGCAGTGACTCGGGGTTGCCCCAGCATTTT
CDR3: CASSDSGLPQHF

D: .
size: many
V: TRBV6-2/TRBV6-3
length: 14
J: TRBJ1-1
DNA: TGTGCCAGCCAAAGGGCCCCACTAAACACTGAAGCTTTCTTT
CDR3: CASQRAPLNTEAFF

D: TRBD2
size: few
V: TRBV12-3/TRBV12-4
length: 15
J: TRBJ2-7
DNA: TGTGCCAGCAGTGCACTAGCGGGAGGGACCTACGAGCAGTACTTC
CDR3: CASSALAGGTYEQYF

D: .
size: .
V: TRBV6-4
length: 15
J: TRBJ2-1
DNA: TGTGTCAGCAGCCGGGGGACCAGCTCCTACAATGAGCAGTTCTTC
CDR3: CVSSRGTSSYNEQFF

D: TRBD1
size: .
V: TRBV28
length: 15
J: TRBJ1-2
DNA: TGTGCCAGCAGTTTGCTTTCGGGACAGGGTCGTGGCTACACCTTC
CDR3: CASSLLSGQGRGYTF

D: .
size: .
V: TRBV7-2
length: 14
J: TRBJ1-5
DNA: TGTGCCAGCAGCTACAGCAGGGGCAATCAGCCCCAGCATTTT
CDR3: CASSYSRGNQPQHF

D: TRBD1
size: few
V: TRBV19
length: 15
J: TRBJ2-1
DNA: TGTGCCAGTAGTTCTTCGGGACAGGGCTCGAATGAGCAGTTCTTC
CDR3: CASSSSGQGSNEQFF

D: .
size: .
V: TRBV5-1
length: 16
J: TRBJ2-2
DNA: TGCGCCAGCAGCTGGACCGGGACCTTAAACACCGGGGAGCTGTTTTTT
CDR3: CASSWTGTLNTGELFF

D: .
size: few
V: TRBV29-1
length: 12
J: TRBJ2-5
DNA: TGCAGCGTCGGACAGGGAGGGGAGACCCAGTACTTC
CDR3: CSVGQGGETQYF

D: .
size: .
V: TRBV5-1
length: 14
J: TRBJ2-5
DNA: TGCGCCAGCAGAATCGGAGAGTACCAAGAGACCCAGTACTTC
CDR3: CASRIGEYQETQYF

D: .
size: .
V: TRBV5-1
length: 16
J: TRBJ2-2
DNA: TGCGCCAGCAGGCTCCGGCGGGCAGAGGATACCGGGGAGCTGTTTTTT
CDR3: CASRLRRAEDTGELFF

D: .
size: .
V: TRBV28
length: 14
J: TRBJ1-5
DNA: TGTGCCAGCAGTTTGACACAGGGATATCAGCCCCAGCATTTT
CDR3: CASSLTQGYQPQHF

D: .
size: many
V: TRBV20-1
length: 12
J: TRBJ1-3
DNA: TGCAGTGCAAGGACAGATGGAAACACCATATATTTT
CDR3: CSARTDGNTIYF

D: .
size: .
V: TRBV7-9
length: 9
J: TRBJ2-7
DNA: TGTGCCAGCAGCCCCCTTCGATACTTC
CDR3: CASSPLRYF

D: .
size: few
V: TRBV11-3
length: 12
J: TRBJ2-2
DNA: TGTGCCAGCAGTAATACGCCCGGGGAGCTGTTTTTT
CDR3: CASSNTPGELFF

D: .
size: many
V: TRBV6-5
length: 13
J: TRBJ1-1
DNA: TGTGCCTCGGGGAGGGCCCACGGCACTGAAGCTTTCTTT
CDR3: CASGRAHGTEAFF

D: TRBD1
size: .
V: TRBV7-6
length: 14
J: TRBJ2-5
DNA: TGTGCCAGCAGCCGACGGGACAGGGAAGAGACCCAGTACTTC
CDR3: CASSRRDREETQYF

D: TRBD1
size: few
V: TRBV19
length: 13
J: TRBJ1-6
DNA: TGTGCCAGTAGTAACAGGGGGGACTCACCCCTCCACTTT
CDR3: CASSNRGDSPLHF

D: .
size: few
V: TRBV7-6
length: 12
J: TRBJ2-1
DNA: TGTGCCAGCAGCTTCCGAGGGAATGAGCAGTTCTTC
CDR3: CASSFRGNEQFF

D: .
size: .
V: TRBV18
length: 16
J: TRBJ1-3
DNA: TGTGCCAGCTCACCGAGGACCGCCAACTCTGGAAACACCATATATTTT
CDR3: CASSPRTANSGNTIYF

D: .
size: .
V: TRBV6-4
length: 14
J: TRBJ2-2
DNA: TGTGCCAGCAGTGAAGTCCTGGGCACCGGGGAGCTGTTTTTT
CDR3: CASSEVLGTGELFF

D: TRBD2
size: .
V: TRBV4-1
length: 18
J: TRBJ2-6
DNA: TGCGCCAGCAGCCAAGGGGCTAGCGGGGTATCCGGGGCCAACGTCCTGACTTTC
CDR3: CASSQGASGVSGANVLTF

D: .
size: many
V: TRBV12-2
length: 14
J: TRBJ1-1
DNA: TGTGCAAGTCGTCCAGGGTTATGGAACACTGAAGCTTTCTTT
CDR3: CASRPGLWNTEAFF

D: TRBD2
size: .
V: TRBV12-3/TRBV12-4
length: 13
J: TRBJ2-5
DNA: TGTGCCAGCAGCGGCGGGGGGCCGGGGACCCAGTACTTC
CDR3: CASSGGGPGTQYF

D: TRBD1
size: many
V: TRBV5-1
length: 15
J: TRBJ1-4
DNA: TGCGCCAGCAGCTTGGGGACAGGGAGAGAAGAAAAACTGTTTTTT
CDR3: CASSLGTGREEKLFF

D: TRBD1
size: few
V: TRBV7-6
length: 16
J: TRBJ1-1
DNA: TGTGCCAGCAGCTTAGGTCGACAGGGGTTGAACACTGAAGCTTTCTTT
CDR3: CASSLGRQGLNTEAFF

D: TRBD1
size: .
V: TRBV18
length: 14
J: TRBJ1-6
DNA: TGTGCCAGCTCTAAGGACAGGTATAATTCACCCCTCCACTTT
CDR3: CASSKDRYNSPLHF

D: .
size: many
V: TRBV29-1
length: 13
J: TRBJ1-1
DNA: TGCAGCGTTCGATCTAGGCTCGGCACTGAAGCTTTCTTT
CDR3: CSVRSRLGTEAFF

D: .
size: many
V: TRBV11-2
length: 13
J: TRBJ2-4
DNA: TGTGCCAGCAGCTTAGATCACCCAGCACACGCGCACTTC
CDR3: CASSLDHPAHAHF

D: .
size: .
V: TRBV7-2
length: 14
J: TRBJ1-4
DNA: TGTGCCAGCAGCTTAGATTCCGGGGTGGAAAAACTGTTTTTT
CDR3: CASSLDSGVEKLFF

D: .
size: .
V: TRBV6-6
length: 16
J: TRBJ1-5
DNA: TGTGCCAGCAGTTATGGTAAAGGGCTTAGCAATCAGCCCCAGCATTTT
CDR3: CASSYGKGLSNQPQHF

D: .
size: many
V: TRBV3-1
length: 19
J: TRBJ2-7
DNA: TGTGCCAGCAGCCAATCTTCTCTCCAGCCGGAGAGTACGTCCTACGAGCAGTACTTC
CDR3: CASSQSSLQPESTSYEQYF

D: .
size: .
V: TRBV15
length: 15
J: TRBJ2-3
DNA: TGTGCCACCAGCAGAGATTGGGTCGGGGGAGACGCGCAGTATTTT
CDR3: CATSRDWVGGDAQYF

D: TRBD1
size: .
V: TRBV20-1
length: 15
J: TRBJ1-1
DNA: TGCAGTGTTGTGGGGGACAGGGGAAGTCGGGCTGAAGCTTTCTTT
CDR3: CSVVGDRGSRAEAFF

D: .
size: few
V: TRBV20-1
length: 13
J: TRBJ2-2
DNA: TGCAGTGCTAGAGATCGGGTAACCGGGGAGCTGTTTTTT
CDR3: CSARDRVTGELFF

D: .
size: many
V: TRBV10-2
length: 13
J: TRBJ1-1
DNA: TGCGCCAGCAATGTCTATCAAAACACTGAAGCTTTCTTT
CDR3: CASNVYQNTEAFF

D: .
size: .
V: TRBV9
length: 15
J: TRBJ2-2
DNA: TGTGCCAGCAGCGTAGGGGCAGCGGACACCGGGGAGCTGTTTTTT
CDR3: CASSVGAADTGELFF